This T cell receptor beta chain is from a study of response to subunit inactivated influenza vaccine. This clonotype has just a few counts. Trimming left V 3 bases short and J 7 bases short, with 8 bases between. The CDR3 contains 13 residues. Germline V gene data show CDR1 as KGHDR and CDR2 as SFDVKD. A single record per CDR3 protein comes from TCRdb applying MiXCR to the RT-PCR reads. Here the sample spans 500,000 to 550,000 distinct CDR3 sequences, roughly a quarter being singletons. These same data were also listed under a study on T cells expressing NK-cell markers. That report adds: 5'RACE template switching built TCR beta cDNA with unique molecular identifiers. From sorted CD3+CD56+NKG2C+, CD3+CD56+NKG2C- and CD3+CD56-NKG2C+ T cells came the TCR beta repertoires. Seven of the eight sequenced donors were classified as HCMV-seropositive, and one was classified as seronegative. The sorts in several experiments were restricted to alpha-beta TCR T cells by an anti-gamma-delta TCR antibody. In a group of about six donors, dominant NKG2C+ clonotypes represented 1.0-7.0% of CD8+ T cells.

This material consisted of CD4+ T cells sorted from PBMCs, taken roughly 12 days after vaccination. The chain carries TRBV24-1 and TRBJ2-2; D is possibly TRBD1 or TRBD2 (5 bases each). The receptor's source is a man between 50 and 59 years old who received an inactivated influenza vaccine. The CDR3 region has the DNA TGTGCCACCAGTGATCCGGGGCTCGGGGAGCTGTTTTTT. It translates to CATSDPGLGELFF.